The entry that follows covers one T cell receptor beta chain sequence. The antigen is unknown. Germline CDR1 and CDR2: MNHEY and SVGAGI. The CDR3 is 13 residues long. V was shortened by 4 bases and J by 9 bases, with 13 bases between the two germline ends. In the PCR, 60 Vbeta and 13 Jbeta primers were used. Per the original methods: Roughly 81 million unique TCR beta chains, roughly 10 million shared, were counted in a later analysis. Clones were sequenced by immunoSEQ multiplex PCR, and TCRdb holds only the in-frame ones, with some missing. Clone size and the V and J calls come from that table; the DNA yielded D and trimming. The data hold some 87,000 clones, with roughly 73% observed a single time. This sample was included in a study of cytomegalovirus exposure and HLA in healthy donors. Study-wide findings and caveats: A later analysis found that most CMV-associated TCR beta chains appeared HLA-restricted. The HLA-A and HLA-B alleles of most subjects were reportedly predicted accurately from TCR beta sequences.

Donors were ostensibly healthy at sampling, although undocumented immune exposures were probable. The chain employs TRBV6-5 and TRBJ2-1; TRBD2 might be the D (5 bases). The sequence was collected from a man aged 45-65 years in good health and CMV-seropositive. The sequencing input was PBMCs. CDR3 residues: CASSSRTPPEQFF. In nucleotides, the CDR3 is TGTGCCAGCAGTTCACGGACTCCGCCTGAGCAGTTCTTC.